A selection of T cell receptor beta chains follows, all from one sample in a study of T cell repertoires in cytomegalovirus infection. TCRdb reprocessed the reads with MiXCR, giving one entry per CDR3 protein. Here the sample spans more than 200,000 distinct CDR3 sequences, approximately 9.2% being singletons. Specimen: PBMCs. The receptors come from a human donor in good health (CMV status not recorded). Some clones in this sample may be carry-over from other donors' samples. Each CDR3 is given with its conserved first and last residue. D genes are given only for firm matches. Clone sizes are given selectively: once, few, many, or a class where the clone is expanded.

d_gene: .
j_gene: TRBJ1-3
v_gene: TRBV10-3
abundance: .
CDR3aa: CAISESPGAVGNTIYF
CDR3nt: TGTGCCATCAGTGAGTCGCCAGGGGCCGTTGGAAACACCATATATTTT

d_gene: TRBD1
j_gene: TRBJ1-1
v_gene: TRBV12-3/TRBV12-4
abundance: .
CDR3aa: CASSLDQQGGTEAFF
CDR3nt: TGTGCCAGCAGTTTAGACCAACAGGGGGGCACTGAAGCTTTCTTT

d_gene: .
j_gene: TRBJ2-1
v_gene: TRBV18
abundance: few
CDR3aa: CASSPLADFEQFF
CDR3nt: TGTGCCAGCTCACCACTAGCAGACTTTGAGCAGTTCTTC

d_gene: .
j_gene: TRBJ1-4
v_gene: TRBV7-9
abundance: many
CDR3aa: CASRGRGSEEEKLFF
CDR3nt: TGTGCCAGCAGAGGACGTGGCTCAGAAGAGGAAAAACTGTTTTTT

d_gene: .
j_gene: TRBJ2-1
v_gene: TRBV7-9
abundance: many
CDR3aa: CASSYRASYNEQFF
CDR3nt: TGTGCCAGCAGCTACCGGGCCTCCTACAATGAGCAGTTCTTC

d_gene: TRBD1
j_gene: TRBJ2-7
v_gene: TRBV6-4
abundance: few
CDR3aa: CASSEARGDRLYF
CDR3nt: TGTGCCAGCAGTGAGGCGAGAGGGGACAGACTTTACTTC

d_gene: TRBD2
j_gene: TRBJ2-3
v_gene: TRBV28
abundance: many
CDR3aa: CASSLLWLSGAICNTQYF
CDR3nt: TGTGCCAGCAGTTTATTATGGTTGAGCGGGGCCATCTGTAATACGCAGTATTTT

d_gene: TRBD1
j_gene: TRBJ1-2
v_gene: TRBV19
abundance: .
CDR3aa: CASTLRTGQGILHYGYTF
CDR3nt: TGTGCCAGTACCCTTCGGACGGGACAGGGGATTTTGCACTATGGCTACACCTTC

d_gene: .
j_gene: TRBJ2-1
v_gene: TRBV7-2
abundance: few
CDR3aa: CASTPGGGANRQFF
CDR3nt: TGTGCCAGCACCCCGGGTGGGGGGGCGAATCGGCAGTTCTTC

d_gene: .
j_gene: TRBJ1-1
v_gene: TRBV28
abundance: .
CDR3aa: CASSFQGLVTEAFF
CDR3nt: TGTGCCAGCAGTTTCCAGGGCCTCGTCACTGAAGCTTTCTTT

d_gene: TRBD1
j_gene: TRBJ1-2
v_gene: TRBV7-2
abundance: many
CDR3aa: CASSKGLLGGGEGYTF
CDR3nt: TGTGCCAGCAGCAAAGGGTTATTAGGGGGCGGCGAAGGCTACACCTTC

d_gene: .
j_gene: TRBJ2-3
v_gene: TRBV7-2
abundance: many
CDR3aa: CASSLGGQATDTQYF
CDR3nt: TGTGCCAGCAGCTTAGGGGGCCAGGCCACAGATACGCAGTATTTT

d_gene: .
j_gene: TRBJ1-1
v_gene: TRBV7-9
abundance: few
CDR3aa: CASSSTTGHTEAFF
CDR3nt: TGTGCCAGCAGCTCTACGACAGGACACACTGAAGCTTTCTTT

d_gene: TRBD1
j_gene: TRBJ1-1
v_gene: TRBV7-8
abundance: many
CDR3aa: CASSFSGTGNTEAFF
CDR3nt: TGTGCCAGCAGCTTTTCCGGGACAGGGAACACTGAAGCTTTCTTT

d_gene: TRBD2
j_gene: TRBJ2-1
v_gene: TRBV7-2
abundance: many
CDR3aa: CASSLTSSGEQFF
CDR3nt: TGTGCCAGCAGCTTGACTAGCTCTGGGGAGCAGTTCTTC

d_gene: TRBD2
j_gene: TRBJ2-5
v_gene: TRBV29-1
abundance: many
CDR3aa: CSVDSLAGGETQYF
CDR3nt: TGCAGCGTTGATAGCCTAGCGGGAGGAGAGACCCAGTACTTC

d_gene: TRBD1
j_gene: TRBJ1-2
v_gene: TRBV20-1
abundance: many
CDR3aa: CSASMTGLLGYTF
CDR3nt: TGCAGTGCCAGCATGACAGGGTTGCTTGGCTACACCTTC

d_gene: TRBD2
j_gene: TRBJ2-3
v_gene: TRBV20-1
abundance: few
CDR3aa: CSASVLAGSTDTQYF
CDR3nt: TGCAGTGCTAGTGTCCTAGCGGGTTCCACAGATACGCAGTATTTT

d_gene: .
j_gene: TRBJ1-2
v_gene: TRBV7-9
abundance: .
CDR3aa: CASSLGVGRGGYTF
CDR3nt: TGTGCCAGCAGCTTGGGGGTAGGGCGCGGGGGCTACACCTTC

d_gene: .
j_gene: TRBJ1-2
v_gene: TRBV7-9
abundance: many
CDR3aa: CASSSTGPSYGYTF
CDR3nt: TGTGCCAGCAGCTCAACAGGTCCCAGCTATGGCTACACCTTC

d_gene: TRBD1
j_gene: TRBJ1-5
v_gene: TRBV6-2/TRBV6-3
abundance: .
CDR3aa: CASTLPGQGTQPQHF
CDR3nt: TGTGCCAGCACCTTACCGGGACAGGGAACTCAGCCCCAGCATTTT

d_gene: .
j_gene: TRBJ2-3
v_gene: TRBV20-1
abundance: .
CDR3aa: CSARTHRGDTQYF
CDR3nt: TGCAGTGCCAGGACACACCGGGGGGATACGCAGTATTTT

d_gene: .
j_gene: TRBJ1-3
v_gene: TRBV12-3/TRBV12-4
abundance: few
CDR3aa: CASRYGELGGNTIYF
CDR3nt: TGTGCCAGCAGGTACGGTGAGCTGGGAGGAAACACCATATATTTT

d_gene: .
j_gene: TRBJ1-1
v_gene: TRBV7-2
abundance: medium-sized
CDR3aa: CASSSSRVRTEAFF
CDR3nt: TGTGCCAGCAGCTCGTCCAGGGTACGGACTGAAGCTTTCTTT

d_gene: .
j_gene: TRBJ1-1
v_gene: TRBV7-2
abundance: many
CDR3aa: CASSPRDGINTEAFF
CDR3nt: TGTGCCAGCAGCCCCAGGGATGGGATCAACACTGAAGCTTTCTTT

d_gene: TRBD1
j_gene: TRBJ1-2
v_gene: TRBV7-6
abundance: many
CDR3aa: CASSLTGGAGYGYTF
CDR3nt: TGTGCCAGCAGCTTAACAGGGGGCGCCGGGTATGGCTACACCTTC

d_gene: .
j_gene: TRBJ1-2
v_gene: TRBV5-1
abundance: many
CDR3aa: CASASYSRDYGYTF
CDR3nt: TGCGCCAGCGCGAGTTACTCGAGGGACTATGGCTACACCTTC

d_gene: .
j_gene: TRBJ1-1
v_gene: TRBV12-3/TRBV12-4
abundance: .
CDR3aa: CASSSSPPQTEAFF
CDR3nt: TGTGCCAGCAGTTCCTCCCCCCCGCAGACTGAAGCTTTCTTT

d_gene: .
j_gene: TRBJ2-6
v_gene: TRBV11-2
abundance: many
CDR3aa: CASSRMTGAGPGANVLTF
CDR3nt: TGTGCCAGCAGCCGAATGACTGGAGCGGGTCCTGGGGCCAACGTCCTGACTTTC

d_gene: .
j_gene: TRBJ2-7
v_gene: TRBV7-2
abundance: many
CDR3aa: CAQRGFYEQYF
CDR3nt: TGTGCCCAGAGGGGGTTCTACGAGCAGTACTTC

d_gene: .
j_gene: TRBJ2-2
v_gene: TRBV4-3
abundance: few
CDR3aa: CASSQPTLASTGELFF
CDR3nt: TGCGCCAGCAGCCAACCTACCTTAGCATCAACCGGGGAGCTGTTTTTT

d_gene: .
j_gene: TRBJ1-1
v_gene: TRBV12-3/TRBV12-4
abundance: .
CDR3aa: CASGRSGPAFF
CDR3nt: TGTGCCAGCGGGAGATCCGGACCGGCTTTCTTT

d_gene: TRBD2
j_gene: TRBJ2-1
v_gene: TRBV19
abundance: .
CDR3aa: CATGGGRSSYNEQFF
CDR3nt: TGTGCCACAGGCGGGGGGCGCAGCTCCTACAATGAGCAGTTCTTC

d_gene: TRBD1
j_gene: TRBJ1-6
v_gene: TRBV12-3/TRBV12-4
abundance: .
CDR3aa: CASSLGTGASPLHF
CDR3nt: TGTGCCAGCAGTTTGGGGACAGGGGCTTCACCCCTCCACTTT

d_gene: .
j_gene: TRBJ2-1
v_gene: TRBV28
abundance: .
CDR3aa: CASMSQGRRGIQFF
CDR3nt: TGTGCCAGCATGTCCCAGGGTAGGAGGGGAATACAGTTCTTC

d_gene: TRBD2
j_gene: TRBJ2-3
v_gene: TRBV7-6
abundance: many
CDR3aa: CASSVTSGLTDTQYF
CDR3nt: TGTGCCAGCAGCGTCACTAGCGGGCTCACAGATACGCAGTATTTT

d_gene: TRBD2
j_gene: TRBJ2-3
v_gene: TRBV20-1
abundance: many
CDR3aa: CSARMTGGAGDTQYF
CDR3nt: TGCAGTGCTAGAATGACCGGGGGGGCGGGAGATACGCAGTATTTT

d_gene: .
j_gene: TRBJ1-4
v_gene: TRBV7-2
abundance: many
CDR3aa: CASSLRRTATNEKLFF
CDR3nt: TGTGCCAGCAGCTTACGCCGGACAGCAACTAATGAAAAACTGTTTTTT

d_gene: TRBD1
j_gene: TRBJ1-5
v_gene: TRBV30
abundance: many
CDR3aa: CAWSSGGSVQPQHF
CDR3nt: TGTGCCTGGAGTTCAGGGGGCTCGGTTCAGCCCCAGCATTTT

d_gene: TRBD1
j_gene: TRBJ1-3
v_gene: TRBV7-2
abundance: .
CDR3aa: CASSIGTGTGGNTIYF
CDR3nt: TGTGCCAGCAGCATCGGGACAGGGACCGGTGGAAACACCATATATTTT

d_gene: TRBD1
j_gene: TRBJ1-2
v_gene: TRBV27
abundance: .
CDR3aa: CASTSRTGQGGYGYTF
CDR3nt: TGTGCCAGCACCTCGAGGACGGGACAGGGCGGCTATGGCTACACCTTC

d_gene: TRBD2
j_gene: TRBJ2-7
v_gene: TRBV6-1
abundance: many
CDR3aa: CAAAKRSGREYEQYF
CDR3nt: TGTGCCGCTGCGAAACGGAGCGGGAGGGAATACGAGCAGTACTTC

d_gene: .
j_gene: TRBJ2-5
v_gene: TRBV12-3/TRBV12-4
abundance: many
CDR3aa: CASSPDIHGQYF
CDR3nt: TGTGCCAGCAGCCCCGACATACATGGCCAGTACTTC

d_gene: TRBD2
j_gene: TRBJ2-7
v_gene: TRBV7-6
abundance: many
CDR3aa: CASSLFSGASSYEQYF
CDR3nt: TGTGCCAGCAGCTTATTTAGCGGGGCCAGCTCCTACGAGCAGTACTTC

d_gene: .
j_gene: TRBJ2-2
v_gene: TRBV20-1
abundance: few
CDR3aa: CSARVRAFTGELFF
CDR3nt: TGCAGTGCTAGAGTACGGGCGTTCACCGGGGAGCTGTTTTTT

d_gene: .
j_gene: TRBJ2-7
v_gene: TRBV19
abundance: many
CDR3aa: CASSHLPSSYEQYF
CDR3nt: TGTGCCAGTAGTCATCTCCCAAGCTCCTACGAGCAGTACTTC

d_gene: .
j_gene: TRBJ2-5
v_gene: TRBV12-3/TRBV12-4
abundance: .
CDR3aa: CASSLLFGGPGETQYF
CDR3nt: TGTGCCAGCAGCCTCTTGTTTGGGGGTCCTGGAGAGACCCAGTACTTC

d_gene: .
j_gene: TRBJ2-1
v_gene: TRBV20-1
abundance: .
CDR3aa: CSAPSGGYNEQFF
CDR3nt: TGCAGTGCTCCCTCTGGGGGGTACAATGAGCAGTTCTTC

d_gene: .
j_gene: TRBJ1-5
v_gene: TRBV12-3/TRBV12-4
abundance: many
CDR3aa: CASSSTSGQPQHF
CDR3nt: TGTGCCAGCAGCTCAACCTCGGGTCAGCCCCAGCATTTT

d_gene: TRBD1
j_gene: TRBJ1-5
v_gene: TRBV6-1
abundance: many
CDR3aa: CASSGTGGNQPQHF
CDR3nt: TGTGCCAGCAGCGGGACAGGGGGTAATCAGCCCCAGCATTTT